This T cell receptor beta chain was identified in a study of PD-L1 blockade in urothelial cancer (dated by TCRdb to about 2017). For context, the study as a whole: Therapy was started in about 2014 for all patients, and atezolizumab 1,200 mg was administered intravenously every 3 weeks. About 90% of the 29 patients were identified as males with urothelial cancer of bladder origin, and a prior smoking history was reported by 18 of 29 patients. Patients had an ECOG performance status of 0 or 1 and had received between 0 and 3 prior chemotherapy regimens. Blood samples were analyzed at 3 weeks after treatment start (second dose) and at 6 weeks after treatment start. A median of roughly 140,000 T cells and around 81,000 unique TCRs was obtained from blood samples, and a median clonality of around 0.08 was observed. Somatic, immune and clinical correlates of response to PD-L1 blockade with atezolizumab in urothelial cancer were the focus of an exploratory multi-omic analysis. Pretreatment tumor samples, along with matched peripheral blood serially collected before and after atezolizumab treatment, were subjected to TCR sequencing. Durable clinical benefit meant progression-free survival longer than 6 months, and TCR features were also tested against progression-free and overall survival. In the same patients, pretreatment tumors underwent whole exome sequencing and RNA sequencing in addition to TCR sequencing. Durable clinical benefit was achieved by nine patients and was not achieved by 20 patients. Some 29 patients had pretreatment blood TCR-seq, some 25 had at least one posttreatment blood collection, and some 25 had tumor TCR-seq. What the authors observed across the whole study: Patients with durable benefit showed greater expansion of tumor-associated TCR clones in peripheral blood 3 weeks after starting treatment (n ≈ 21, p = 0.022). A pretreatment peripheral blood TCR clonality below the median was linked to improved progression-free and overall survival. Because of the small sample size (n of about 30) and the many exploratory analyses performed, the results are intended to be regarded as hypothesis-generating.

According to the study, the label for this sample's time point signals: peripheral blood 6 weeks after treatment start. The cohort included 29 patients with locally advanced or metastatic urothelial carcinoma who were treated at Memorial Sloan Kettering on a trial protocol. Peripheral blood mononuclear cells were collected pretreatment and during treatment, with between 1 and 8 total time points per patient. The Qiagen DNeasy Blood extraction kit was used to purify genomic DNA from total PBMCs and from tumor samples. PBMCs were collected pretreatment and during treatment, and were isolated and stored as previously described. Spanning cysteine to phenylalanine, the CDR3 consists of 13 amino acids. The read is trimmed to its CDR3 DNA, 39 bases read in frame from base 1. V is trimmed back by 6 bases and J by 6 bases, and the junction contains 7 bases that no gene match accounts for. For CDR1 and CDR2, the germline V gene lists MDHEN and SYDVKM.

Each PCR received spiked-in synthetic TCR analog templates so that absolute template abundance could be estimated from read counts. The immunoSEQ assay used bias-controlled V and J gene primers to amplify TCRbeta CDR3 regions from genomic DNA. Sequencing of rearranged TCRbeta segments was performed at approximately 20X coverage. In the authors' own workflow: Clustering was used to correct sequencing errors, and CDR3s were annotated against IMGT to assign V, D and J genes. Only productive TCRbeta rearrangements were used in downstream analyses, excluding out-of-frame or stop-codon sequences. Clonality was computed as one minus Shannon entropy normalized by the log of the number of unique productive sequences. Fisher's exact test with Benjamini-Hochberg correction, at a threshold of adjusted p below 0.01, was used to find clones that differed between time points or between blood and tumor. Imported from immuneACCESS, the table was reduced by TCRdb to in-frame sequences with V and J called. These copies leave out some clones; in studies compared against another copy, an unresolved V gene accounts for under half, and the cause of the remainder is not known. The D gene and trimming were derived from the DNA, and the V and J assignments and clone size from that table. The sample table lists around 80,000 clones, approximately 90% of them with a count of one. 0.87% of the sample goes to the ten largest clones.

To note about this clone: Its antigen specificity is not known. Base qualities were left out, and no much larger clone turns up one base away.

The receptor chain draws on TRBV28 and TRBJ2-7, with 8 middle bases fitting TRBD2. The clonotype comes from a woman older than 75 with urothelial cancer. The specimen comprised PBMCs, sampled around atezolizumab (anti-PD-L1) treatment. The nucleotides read TGTGCCAGCAGGCTTAGCGGGATTTTCGAGCAGTACTTC. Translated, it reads CASRLSGIFEQYF.